These 3 T cell receptor beta chains originate from one sample sequenced in a study of vaccination effects on CD4 cells after COVID-19. Under the ViraFEST assay, PBMC were stimulated with viral peptide pools so that antigen-specific CD4+ T cells expanded. Sequencing was performed afterwards. Culture lasted roughly 9 days before CD4+ T cell isolation. Either the BNT162b2 or mRNA-1273 vaccine was given to participants in two doses. No antigens are known for them. Generated by immunoSEQ multiplex PCR, the TCRdb table keeps only in-frame clones and is missing some. Of roughly 71,000 clones listed, roughly four fifths were seen once; the top ten hold roughly 1.2%. The specimen comprised CD4+ T cells from PBMCs cultured with HCoV-229E spike peptides, sampled after COVID-19 vaccination. These receptors came from a human donor who received a COVID-19 vaccine.

This clone occurred a few times. V gene TRBV5-6 combines with J gene TRBJ2-5; D gene unclear. The V gene lost 3 bases and the J gene lost 2 bases, with 8 bases spanning the gap. The CDR3 covers 13 residues. Germline CDR1 reads SGHDT; CDR2 reads YYEEEE. The CDR3 DNA reads TGTGCCAGCAGCTCGGGCAGGCAAGAGACCCAGTACTTC. Amino acids: CASSSGRQETQYF.

V is TRBV24-1 and J is TRBJ2-7; tentatively, D is TRBD1 (6 bases). Trimming removed 9 bases from V and 6 bases from J, with 14 bases in between. The CDR3 contains 12 residues. In germline, CDR1 is KGHDR, CDR2 SFDVKD. CDR3 sequence reads: CATDARGSEQYV. The CDR3 nucleotides read TGTGCCACCGATGCCAGGGGAAGCGAGCAGTACGTC.

The table lists this clone with a few counts. The gene calls are TRBV7-8 and TRBJ1-2; the D is unclear. The CDR3 consists of 14 residues. Per germline, CDR1 SGHVS and CDR2 FQNEAQ. Trimming cost V 2 bases and J 2 bases, with 9 bases left between them. CDR3 region: CASSLNPGNYGYTF. The CDR3 DNA reads as TGTGCCAGCAGCTTAAATCCGGGAAACTATGGCTACACCTTC.